This T cell receptor (beta chain) was documented in a study of human T cells and chemical hapten exposure. Study-wide background: Slight volume differences across pooled libraries mainly accounted for varying per-sample TCR yields.

TCRdb analysed the RACE reads with MiXCR anew, one entry per CDR3 protein. The repertoire consists of some 340,000 distinct CDR3 sequences, with 5.5% to 8% occurring once and the leading ten covering more than 7%. CDR1 and CDR2 from the germline V gene are SGHKS and YYEKEE (reference sequence). Deletions cut 3 bases from V and 2 bases from J, with 9 bases between. The CDR3 spans 13 residues. The table lists this clonotype with a few counts. Time point here: patch test 1, 2 weeks after DPC sensitization. The treatment was: therapeutic diphenylcyclopropenone sensitization with weekly scalp DPC. Sequencing used whole blood, obtained in connection with sensitization to the hapten diphenylcyclopropenone (DPC). The clonotype comes from a woman under 30 with alopecia areata. Some clones in this sample may be carry-over from other donors' samples. The chain links TRBV5-5 to TRBJ2-7; possible D gene TRBD1, 6 bases. The CDR3 coding sequence is TGTGCCAGCAGCTACAGGGAGACCTACGAGCAGTACTTC. Translating gives CASSYRETYEQYF.